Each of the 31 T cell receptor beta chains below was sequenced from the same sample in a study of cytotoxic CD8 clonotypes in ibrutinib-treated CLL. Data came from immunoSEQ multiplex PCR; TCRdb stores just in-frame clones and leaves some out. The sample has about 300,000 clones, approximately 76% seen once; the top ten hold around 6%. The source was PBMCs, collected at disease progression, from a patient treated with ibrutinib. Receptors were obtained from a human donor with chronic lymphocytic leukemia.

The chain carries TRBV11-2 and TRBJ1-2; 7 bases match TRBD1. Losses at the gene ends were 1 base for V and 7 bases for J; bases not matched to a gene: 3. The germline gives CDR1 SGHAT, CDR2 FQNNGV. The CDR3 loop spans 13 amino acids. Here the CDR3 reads CASSLGGGSGYTF. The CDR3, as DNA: TGTGCCAGCAGCTTAGGAGGGGGCTCTGGCTACACCTTC.

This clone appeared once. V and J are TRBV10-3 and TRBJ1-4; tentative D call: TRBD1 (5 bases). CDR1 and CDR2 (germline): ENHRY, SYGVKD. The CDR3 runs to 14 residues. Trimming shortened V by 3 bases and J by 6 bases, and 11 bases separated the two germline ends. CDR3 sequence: CAISDEGVYEKLFF. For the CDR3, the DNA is TGTGCCATCAGTGATGAAGGGGTTTATGAAAAACTGTTTTTT.

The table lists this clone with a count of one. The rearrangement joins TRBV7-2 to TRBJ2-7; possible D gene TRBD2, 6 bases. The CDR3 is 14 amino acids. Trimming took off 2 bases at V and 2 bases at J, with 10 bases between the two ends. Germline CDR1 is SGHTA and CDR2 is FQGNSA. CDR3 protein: CASSLQGLTYEQYF. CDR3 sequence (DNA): TGTGCCAGCAGCTTACAGGGACTGACCTACGAGCAGTACTTC.

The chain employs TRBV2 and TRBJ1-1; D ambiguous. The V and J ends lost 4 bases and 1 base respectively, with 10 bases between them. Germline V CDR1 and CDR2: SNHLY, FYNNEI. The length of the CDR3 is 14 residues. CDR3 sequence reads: CASSVGVGNTEAFF. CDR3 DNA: TGTGCCAGCAGTGTCGGGGTTGGGAACACTGAAGCTTTCTTT.

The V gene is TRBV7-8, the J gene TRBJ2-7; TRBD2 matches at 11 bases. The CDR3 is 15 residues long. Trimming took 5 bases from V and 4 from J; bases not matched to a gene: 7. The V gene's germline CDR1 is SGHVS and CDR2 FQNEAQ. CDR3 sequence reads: CASSPVLAGAYEQYF. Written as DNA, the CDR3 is TGTGCCAGCAGCCCCGTACTAGCGGGAGCGTACGAGCAGTACTTC.

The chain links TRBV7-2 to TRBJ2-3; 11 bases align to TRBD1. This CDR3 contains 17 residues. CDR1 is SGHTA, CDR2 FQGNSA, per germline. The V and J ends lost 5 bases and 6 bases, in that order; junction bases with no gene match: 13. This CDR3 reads CASSARDRGFHMDTQYF. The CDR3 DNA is TGTGCCAGCAGCGCCCGGGACAGGGGGTTCCACATGGATACGCAGTATTTT.

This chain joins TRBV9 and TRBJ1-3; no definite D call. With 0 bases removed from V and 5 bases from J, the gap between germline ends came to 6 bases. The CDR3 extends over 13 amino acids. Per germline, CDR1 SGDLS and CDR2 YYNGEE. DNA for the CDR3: TGTGCCAGCAGCGTAGAGACCAGAAACACCATATATTTT. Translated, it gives CASSVETRNTIYF.

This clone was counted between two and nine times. The CDR3 here is CASSIYLDTKKPNIQYF. DNA for the CDR3: TGTGCCAGTAGTATTTACCTGGACACCAAAAAGCCGAACATTCAGTACTTC. This chain links TRBV19 with TRBJ2-4; D is perhaps TRBD1 (5 bases). CDR1 LNHDA and CDR2 SQIVND come from the germline V gene (reference sequence). The CDR3 has 17 amino acids. Deletions cut 3 bases from V and 7 bases from J, with 22 bases between.

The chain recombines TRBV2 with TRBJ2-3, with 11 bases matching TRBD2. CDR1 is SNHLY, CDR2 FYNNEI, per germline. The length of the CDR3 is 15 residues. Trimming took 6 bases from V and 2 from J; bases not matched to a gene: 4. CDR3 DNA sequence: TGTGCCAGCAGAGCGACTAGCGGGGTCACAGATACGCAGTATTTT. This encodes CASRATSGVTDTQYF.

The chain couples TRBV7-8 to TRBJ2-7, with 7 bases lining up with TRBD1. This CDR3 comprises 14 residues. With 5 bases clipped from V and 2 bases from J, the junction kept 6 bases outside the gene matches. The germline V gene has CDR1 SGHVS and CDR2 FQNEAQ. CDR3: CASSAYRGPYEQYF. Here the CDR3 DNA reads TGTGCCAGCAGCGCCTACAGGGGCCCCTACGAGCAGTACTTC. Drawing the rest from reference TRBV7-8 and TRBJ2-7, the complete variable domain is GAGVSQSPRYKVAKRGQDVALRCDPISGHVSLFWYQQALGQGPEFLTYFQNEAQLDKSGLPSDRFFAERPEGSVSTLKIQRTQQEDSAVYLCASSAYRGPYEQYFGPGTRLTVT.

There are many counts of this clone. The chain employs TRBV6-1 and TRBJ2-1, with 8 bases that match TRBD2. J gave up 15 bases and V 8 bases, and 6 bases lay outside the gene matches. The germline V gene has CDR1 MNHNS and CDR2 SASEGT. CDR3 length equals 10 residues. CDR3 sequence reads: CASARGGTFF. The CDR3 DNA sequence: TGTGCCAGCGCTCGGGGGGGCACGTTCTTC.

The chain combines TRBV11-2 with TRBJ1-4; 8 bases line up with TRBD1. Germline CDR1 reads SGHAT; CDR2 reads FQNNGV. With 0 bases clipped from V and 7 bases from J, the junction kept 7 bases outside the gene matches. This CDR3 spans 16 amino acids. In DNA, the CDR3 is TGTGCCAGCAGCTTAGATAGGACAGGGTCATCTGAAAAACTGTTTTTT. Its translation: CASSLDRTGSSEKLFF. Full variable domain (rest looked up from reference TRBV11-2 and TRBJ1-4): EAGVAQSPRYKIIEKRQSVAFWCNPISGHATLYWYQQILGQGPKLLIQFQNNGVVDDSQLPKDRFSAERLKGVDSTLKIQPAKLEDSAVYLCASSLDRTGSSEKLFFGSGTQLSVL.

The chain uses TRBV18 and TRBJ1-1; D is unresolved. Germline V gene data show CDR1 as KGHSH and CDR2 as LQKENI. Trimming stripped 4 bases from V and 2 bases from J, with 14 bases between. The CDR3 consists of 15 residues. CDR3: CASSQRRQDNTEAFF. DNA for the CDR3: TGTGCCAGCTCACAGCGCAGGCAAGATAACACTGAAGCTTTCTTT.

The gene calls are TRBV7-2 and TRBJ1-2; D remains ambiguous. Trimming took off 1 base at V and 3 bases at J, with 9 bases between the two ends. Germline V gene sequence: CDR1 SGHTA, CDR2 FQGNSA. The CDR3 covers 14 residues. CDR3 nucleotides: TGTGCCAGCAGCTTAGTGGCGGACGACTATGGCTACACCTTC. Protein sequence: CASSLVADDYGYTF.

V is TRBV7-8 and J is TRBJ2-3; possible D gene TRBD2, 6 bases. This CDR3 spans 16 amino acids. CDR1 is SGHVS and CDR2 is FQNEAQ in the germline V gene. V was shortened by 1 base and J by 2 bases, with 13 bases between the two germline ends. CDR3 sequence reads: CASSLVSGRSTDTQYF. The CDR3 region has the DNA TGTGCCAGCAGCTTAGTCTCGGGGAGGTCCACAGATACGCAGTATTTT.

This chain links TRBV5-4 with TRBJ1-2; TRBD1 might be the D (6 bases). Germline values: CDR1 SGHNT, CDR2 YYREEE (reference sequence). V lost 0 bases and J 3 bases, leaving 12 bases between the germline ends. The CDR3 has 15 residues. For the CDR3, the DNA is TGTGCCAGCAGCTTGGATCAGGGGTTGCACTATGGCTACACCTTC. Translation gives CASSLDQGLHYGYTF.

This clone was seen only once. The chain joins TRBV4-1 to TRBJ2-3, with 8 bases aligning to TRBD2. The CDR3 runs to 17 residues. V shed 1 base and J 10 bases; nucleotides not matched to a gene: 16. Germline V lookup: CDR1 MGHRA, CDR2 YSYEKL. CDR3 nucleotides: TGCGCCAGCAGCCAAGTTCTTCCGGGACTAGTTTCTTATGCGCAGTATTTT. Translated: CASSQVLPGLVSYAQYF.

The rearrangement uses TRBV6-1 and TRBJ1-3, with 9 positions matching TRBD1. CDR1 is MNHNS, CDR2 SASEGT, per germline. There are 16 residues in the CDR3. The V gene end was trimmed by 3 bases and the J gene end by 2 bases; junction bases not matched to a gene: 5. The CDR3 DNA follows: TGTGCCAGCAGTGACCACAGGGGGCGAACTGGAAACACCATATATTTT. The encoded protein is CASSDHRGRTGNTIYF.

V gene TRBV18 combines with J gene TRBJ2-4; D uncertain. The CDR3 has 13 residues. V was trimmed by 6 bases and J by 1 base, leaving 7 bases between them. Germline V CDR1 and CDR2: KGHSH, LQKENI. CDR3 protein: CASSAQAKNIQYF. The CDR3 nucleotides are TGTGCCAGCTCGGCGCAGGCCAAAAACATTCAGTACTTC.

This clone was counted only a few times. CDR3 DNA sequence: TGTGCCAGTAGTATAGGGGACGGCTATGGCTACACCTTC. It translates to CASSIGDGYGYTF. This chain uses TRBV19 with TRBJ1-2, with D maybe TRBD1 (5 bases). This CDR3 contains 13 residues. Trimming left V 1 base short and J 4 bases short, with 7 bases between. The germline V gene has CDR1 LNHDA and CDR2 SQIVND (reference sequence).

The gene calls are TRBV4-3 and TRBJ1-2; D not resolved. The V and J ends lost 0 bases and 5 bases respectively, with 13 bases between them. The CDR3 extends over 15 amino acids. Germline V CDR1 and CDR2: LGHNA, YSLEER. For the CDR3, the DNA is TGCGCCAGCAGCCAAGAAGGCAGAAGTCAATATGGCTACACCTTC. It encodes CASSQEGRSQYGYTF.

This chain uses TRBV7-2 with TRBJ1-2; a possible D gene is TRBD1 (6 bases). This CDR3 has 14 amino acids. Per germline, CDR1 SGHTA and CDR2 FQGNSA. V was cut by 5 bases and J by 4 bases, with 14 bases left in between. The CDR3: CASSASGQTYGYTF. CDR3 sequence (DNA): TGTGCCAGCAGCGCGTCCGGACAGACCTATGGCTACACCTTC.

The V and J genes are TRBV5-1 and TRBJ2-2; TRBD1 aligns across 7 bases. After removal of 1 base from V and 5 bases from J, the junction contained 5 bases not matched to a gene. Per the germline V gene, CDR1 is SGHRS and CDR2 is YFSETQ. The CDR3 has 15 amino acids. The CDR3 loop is CASSLRQGDTGELFF. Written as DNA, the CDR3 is TGCGCCAGCAGCTTGCGGCAGGGGGATACCGGGGAGCTGTTTTTT.

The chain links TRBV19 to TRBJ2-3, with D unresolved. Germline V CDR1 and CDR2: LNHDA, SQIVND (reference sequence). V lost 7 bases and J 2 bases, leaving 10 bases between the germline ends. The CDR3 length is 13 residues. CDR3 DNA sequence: TGTGCCAGTACCGGGCGACCCACAGATACGCAGTATTTT. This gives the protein CASTGRPTDTQYF.

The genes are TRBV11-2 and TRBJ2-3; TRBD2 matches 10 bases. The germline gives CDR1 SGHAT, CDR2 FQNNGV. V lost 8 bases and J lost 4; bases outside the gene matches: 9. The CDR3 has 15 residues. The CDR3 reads CASGPGLAIADTQYF. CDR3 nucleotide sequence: TGTGCCAGCGGACCGGGACTAGCGATCGCAGATACGCAGTATTTT.

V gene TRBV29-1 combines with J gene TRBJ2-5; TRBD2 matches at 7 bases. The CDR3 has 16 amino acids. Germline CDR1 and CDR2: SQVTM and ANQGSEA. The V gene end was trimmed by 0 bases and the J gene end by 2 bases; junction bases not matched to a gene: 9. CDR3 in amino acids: CSVEDPGLRVQETQYF. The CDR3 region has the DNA TGCAGCGTTGAAGATCCGGGACTAAGGGTACAAGAGACCCAGTACTTC.

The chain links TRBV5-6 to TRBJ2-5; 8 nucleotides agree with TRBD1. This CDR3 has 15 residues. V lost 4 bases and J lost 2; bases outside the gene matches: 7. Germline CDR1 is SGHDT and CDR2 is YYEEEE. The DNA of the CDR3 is TGTGCCAGCAGCCAAACAGGGGGACCGCAAGAGACCCAGTACTTC. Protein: CASSQTGGPQETQYF.

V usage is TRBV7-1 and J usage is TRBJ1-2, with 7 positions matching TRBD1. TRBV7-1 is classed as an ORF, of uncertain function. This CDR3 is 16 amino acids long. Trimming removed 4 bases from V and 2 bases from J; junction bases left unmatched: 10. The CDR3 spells CASSLAVGQTNYGYTF. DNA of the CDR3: TGTGCCAGCAGCTTAGCTGTGGGACAGACAAACTATGGCTACACCTTC.

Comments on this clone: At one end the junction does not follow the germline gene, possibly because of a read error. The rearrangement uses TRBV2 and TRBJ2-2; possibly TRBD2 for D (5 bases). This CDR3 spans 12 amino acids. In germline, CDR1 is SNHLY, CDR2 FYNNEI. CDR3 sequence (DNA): TGTGCCAGCACCAGAGCTAACGGGAAGCTGTTTTTT. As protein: CASTRANGKLFF.

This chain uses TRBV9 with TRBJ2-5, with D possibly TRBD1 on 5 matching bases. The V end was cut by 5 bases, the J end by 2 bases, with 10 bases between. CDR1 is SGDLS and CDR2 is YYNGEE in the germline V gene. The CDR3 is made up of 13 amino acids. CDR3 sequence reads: CASRPDSQETQYF. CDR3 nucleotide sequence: TGTGCCAGCAGACCTGACAGTCAAGAGACCCAGTACTTC.

Here the CDR3 DNA reads TGTGCCAGCAGCTTGGGTGTAGGGGGGGACAATGAGCAGTTCTTC. Protein sequence: CASSLGVGGDNEQFF. This chain joins TRBV5-4 and TRBJ2-1, with D possibly TRBD2 on 7 matching bases. The germline CDR1 and CDR2 sequences are SGHNT and YYREEE (reference sequence). Trimming took off 0 bases at V and 5 bases at J, with 12 bases between the two ends. The CDR3 has 15 amino acids. Drawing the rest from reference TRBV5-4 and TRBJ2-1, the complete variable domain is ETGVTQSPTHLIKTRGQQVTLRCSSQSGHNTVSWYQQALGQGPQFIFQYYREEENGRGNFPPRFSGLQFPNYSSELNVNALELDDSALYLCASSLGVGGDNEQFFGPGTRLTVL.